Below are 3 T cell receptor beta chains sequenced from a single sample in a study of blood T cell repertoires in COVID-19. Generated by immunoSEQ multiplex PCR, the TCRdb table keeps only in-frame clones and is missing some. The sample holds over 250,000 clones; over 75% are singletons and the top ten take approximately 1%. Specimen: PBMCs or T cells enriched from blood (not recorded which). The source is a woman aged 30 to 39 who had recovered from COVID-19.

This clone has just a few counts. V usage is TRBV27 and J usage is TRBJ1-6; 9 bases are shared with TRBD1. The CDR3 totals 15 residues. The ends lost 4 bases at V and 7 bases at J; junction bases unmatched: 5. CDR1 and CDR2 (germline): MNHEY, SMNVEV (reference sequence). The CDR3 sequence is CASSYGTGSNSPLHF. CDR3 nucleotides: TGTGCCAGCAGTTACGGGACAGGGAGCAATTCACCCCTCCACTTT.

To note about this clone: Other DNA sequences in this sample translate to the same CDR3. The chain recombines TRBV28 with TRBJ1-5; 8 bases are a match to TRBD1. Trimming took 6 bases from V and 3 from J; bases not matched to a gene: 4. This CDR3 contains 14 residues. CDR1 MDHEN and CDR2 SYDVKM come from the germline V gene. The CDR3 is CASSSGGFNQPQHF. The DNA for the CDR3 is TGTGCCAGCAGCTCAGGGGGCTTCAATCAGCCCCAGCATTTT.

The V and J genes are TRBV19 and TRBJ2-7, with TRBD1 matching over 7 bases. CDR3 length: 15 residues. V dropped 2 bases and J dropped 5; count of bases not matched to a gene: 9. The germline CDR1 and CDR2 sequences are LNHDA and SQIVND (reference sequence). The CDR3 sequence is CASSIYRGVMNEQYF. Written as DNA, the CDR3 is TGTGCCAGTAGTATATACAGGGGCGTAATGAACGAGCAGTACTTC.